The sample holds a few counts of the clone carrying this T cell receptor (beta chain). Its antigen is not identified. Each donor was a healthy Caucasian individual from Russia, aged roughly 6 to 90. This entry belongs to a study of blood T cells in healthy people across ages. V lost 2 bases, J lost 0 bases, and 8 bases lay in between. The CDR3 is 14 amino acids. CDR1 and CDR2 from the germline V gene are DFQATT and SNEGSKA (reference sequence). General study findings and limits: The recorded TCR beta diversity per million T cells decreased in a roughly linear manner with age.

Sample-barcoded 5' priming and a J-beta primer mix drove a second PCR of roughly 7 to 11 cycles. Via MiXCR, TCRdb re-called the 5' RACE reads, giving one row per CDR3 protein. The table includes 1.8 million or so distinct CDR3 sequences, around 40% detected once. Sequencing used blood. The source of this sequence is a human donor in good health. The V call is TRBV20-1, the J call TRBJ2-1; D unclear. CDR3 sequence (DNA): TGCAGTGCTAGATCGATCAGCTCCTACAATGAGCAGTTCTTC. This translates into CSARSISSYNEQFF.